This TCR beta chain was identified during a study of early T cells in non-severe SARS-CoV-2 infection. As for the study in general: It was bulk RNA from unsorted whole blood that was sequenced, and the chains were unpaired.

V lost 0 bases to trimming and J lost 5 bases, with 5 bases between them. There are 13 residues in the CDR3. Germline loops: CDR1 LGHDT, CDR2 YNNKEL (reference sequence). TCRdb independently ran MiXCR on the 5' RACE reads; one entry per CDR3 protein. This table holds just under 60,000 distinct CDR3 sequences, 6% to 8.5% found once. By share of the sample, this clonotype is medium-sized (0.01 to 0.1%). This sequence was found in an adult who was a healthcare worker with PCR-confirmed SARS-CoV-2 infection or an uninfected control (not recorded which). The sequenced sample consisted of whole blood. The rearrangement links TRBV3-1 to TRBJ1-5; D is undetermined. The CDR3 here is CASSQDLDQPQHF. CDR3 sequence (DNA): TGTGCCAGCAGCCAAGATCTTGATCAGCCCCAGCATTTT.